These T cell receptor beta chains were read from a single sample in a study of blood T cell repertoires in COVID-19. The assay was immunoSEQ multiplex PCR, and TCRdb's table has in-frame clones only and misses some. In the table there are 95,000 to 100,000 clones, approximately 86% of which are singletons. The sample consisted of peripheral blood. The receptor source for this set is an elderly man with acute or convalescent COVID-19. CDR3s include the opening cysteine and the closing phenylalanine or tryptophan. D genes are given only for firm matches. Clone size is not always given. Where it is, it says once, few, many or a class for expanded clones.

>-|TRBJ2-3|TRBV5-1|TRBD2
CASSLGTSGRALSTDTQYF
TGCGCCAGCAGCCTCGGGACTAGCGGGAGGGCCCTTAGCACAGATACGCAGTATTTT
>-|TRBJ2-1|TRBV3-1/TRBV3-2|-
CASSQDLRRGASSYNEQFF
TGTGCCAGCAGCCAAGATCTACGGCGCGGGGCGTCCTCCTACAATGAGCAGTTCTTC
>-|TRBJ2-1|TRBV30|TRBD2
CAWSVAGDQFF
TGTGCCTGGAGCGTAGCGGGTGATCAGTTCTTC
>-|TRBJ2-5|TRBV7-2|-
CASSPARGIGETQYF
TGTGCCAGCAGCCCGGCAAGGGGTATAGGGGAGACCCAGTACTTC
>-|TRBJ2-2|TRBV5-1|TRBD1
CASSLAGQGGTGELFF
TGCGCCAGCAGCTTGGCGGGACAGGGAGGGACCGGGGAGCTGTTTTTT
>once|TRBJ2-7|TRBV5-1|TRBD2
CASSSLGGLAYEQYF
TGCGCCAGCAGCTCCCTAGGGGGACTAGCTTACGAGCAGTACTTC
>few|TRBJ1-5|TRBV19|-
CASRRGTYSNQPQHF
TGTGCCAGTAGGAGGGGGACATATAGCAATCAGCCCCAGCATTTT
>once|TRBJ2-7|TRBV5-1|-
CASSPGPRGLEQYF
TGCGCCAGCAGCCCTGGACCAAGGGGTCTCGAGCAGTACTTC
>-|TRBJ2-2|TRBV9|-
CASSYSQAHTGELFF
TGTGCCAGCAGCTACTCCCAAGCACACACCGGGGAGCTGTTTTTT
>-|TRBJ2-2|TRBV19|-
CASSAVSSTARNTGELFF
TGTGCCAGTAGTGCAGTTTCCTCTACTGCTAGAAACACCGGGGAGCTGTTTTTT
>-|TRBJ2-7|TRBV24-1|TRBD2
CATSAPWGGIYEQYF
TGTGCCACCAGTGCCCCCTGGGGAGGGATTTACGAGCAGTACTTC
>-|TRBJ2-3|TRBV6-5|TRBD2
CASRIGRAPTDTQYF
TGTGCCAGCAGAATCGGGAGGGCGCCGACAGATACGCAGTATTTT
>-|TRBJ2-2|TRBV9|TRBD1
CASSQGQVTGELFF
TGTGCCAGCAGCCAGGGACAGGTCACCGGGGAGCTGTTTTTT
>once|TRBJ2-1|TRBV6-5|TRBD2
CASRSSGRSGNEQFF
TGTGCCAGCAGGTCTAGCGGGAGATCGGGGAATGAGCAGTTCTTC
>once|TRBJ2-7|TRBV27|-
CASSFGAQGPISEQYF
TGTGCCAGCAGTTTCGGAGCTCAGGGCCCAATTTCCGAGCAGTACTTC
>few|TRBJ2-2|TRBV2|TRBD2
CASSLTSANTGELFF
TGTGCCAGCAGCTTGACTAGCGCGAACACCGGGGAGCTGTTTTTT
>-|TRBJ2-3|TRBV4-1|TRBD2
CASSQEGNRGRAMVTDTQYF
TGCGCCAGCAGCCAAGAAGGCAATCGAGGGAGGGCCATGGTGACAGATACGCAGTATTTT
>-|TRBJ1-6|TRBV27|TRBD1
CASRHYRDRENSPLHF
TGTGCCAGCAGACATTACCGGGACAGGGAAAATTCACCCCTCCACTTT
>-|TRBJ1-5|TRBV18|TRBD1
CASSPRQGDQPQHF
TGTGCCAGCTCACCACGACAGGGCGATCAGCCCCAGCATTTT
>-|TRBJ2-1|TRBV19|TRBD2
CASSLSAGTILEQFF
TGTGCCAGTAGTCTCTCAGCCGGGACTATTTTAGAGCAGTTCTTC
>-|TRBJ2-7|TRBV6-4|TRBD2
CASRPGLAGSEQYF
TGTGCCAGCAGGCCGGGACTAGCGGGATCCGAGCAGTACTTC
>-|TRBJ2-7|TRBV10-3|TRBD1
CAISVTGEPEQYF
TGTGCCATCAGTGTCACAGGGGAACCCGAGCAGTACTTC
>once|TRBJ2-2|TRBV11-3|-
CASSLRNTGELFF
TGTGCCAGCAGCTTACGGAACACCGGGGAGCTGTTTTTT
>-|TRBJ2-5|TRBV2|TRBD1
CASSRGQGPQGTQYF
TGTGCCAGCAGTAGGGGACAGGGCCCCCAAGGGACCCAGTACTTC
>-|TRBJ2-7|TRBV5-6|-
CASSLGRTTYEQYF
TGTGCCAGCAGCTTGGGGAGGACTACCTACGAGCAGTACTTC
>-|TRBJ1-3|TRBV28|-
CASSGWLADSGNTIYF
TGTGCCAGCAGTGGATGGCTAGCGGACTCTGGAAACACCATATATTTT
>-|TRBJ2-1|TRBV19|TRBD2
CASSTPRTSGSFHNEQFF
TGTGCCAGTAGTACGCCGCGGACTAGCGGGAGTTTCCACAATGAGCAGTTCTTC
>-|TRBJ1-5|TRBV5-1|-
CASSQDSRDQPQHF
TGCGCCAGCAGCCAGGACTCTAGGGATCAGCCCCAGCATTTT
>-|TRBJ2-2|TRBV6-2/TRBV6-3|-
CASSRAQNTGELFF
TGTGCCAGCAGCCGAGCGCAGAACACCGGGGAGCTGTTTTTT
>-|TRBJ2-3|TRBV6-1|TRBD1
CASSEFAGQGSTDTQYF
TGTGCCAGCAGTGAATTTGCGGGACAGGGGAGCACAGATACGCAGTATTTT
>-|TRBJ2-2|TRBV5-1|-
CASRRVADGTGELFF
TGCGCCAGCCGGCGAGTAGCGGACGGAACCGGGGAGCTGTTTTTT
>-|TRBJ1-5|TRBV19|TRBD1
CASSRRGTGEWPQHF
TGTGCCAGTAGCCGACGGGGGACAGGGGAATGGCCCCAGCATTTT
>-|TRBJ2-1|TRBV19|TRBD2
CASSIGTSGSNEQFF
TGTGCCAGTAGTATAGGGACTAGCGGGAGCAATGAGCAGTTCTTC
>-|TRBJ2-7|TRBV11-2|-
CASSLGHTSYEQYF
TGTGCCAGCAGCTTAGGACACACGTCCTACGAGCAGTACTTC
>-|TRBJ1-5|TRBV18|TRBD1
CASSPRQGDSNQPQHF
TGTGCCAGCTCACCCCGCCAGGGGGATAGCAATCAGCCCCAGCATTTT
>-|TRBJ2-5|TRBV28|-
CASSFKSKETQYF
TGTGCCAGCAGTTTTAAGAGCAAAGAGACCCAGTACTTC
>few|TRBJ2-2|TRBV19|-
CASSIQGNTGELFF
TGTGCCAGTAGTATACAGGGGAACACCGGGGAGCTGTTTTTT
>-|TRBJ1-4|TRBV4-1|-
CASSQDLGQVNEKLFF
TGCGCCAGCAGCCAAGATCTTGGACAAGTTAATGAAAAACTGTTTTTT
>few|TRBJ1-4|TRBV10-3|TRBD1
CAIKGQDNEKLFF
TGTGCCATAAAGGGACAGGATAATGAAAAACTGTTTTTT
>few|TRBJ1-1|TRBV18|-
CASSPDSPPSAFF
TGTGCCAGCTCACCCGACAGTCCCCCGAGCGCTTTCTTT
>once|TRBJ2-3|TRBV5-4|-
CASSLFGAASTDTQYF
TGTGCCAGCAGCTTGTTTGGAGCGGCTAGCACAGATACGCAGTATTTT
>-|TRBJ2-3|TRBV4-1|TRBD2
CASSQDWLAGLGTDTQYF
TGCGCCAGCAGCCAAGATTGGCTAGCGGGGTTGGGCACAGATACGCAGTATTTT
>-|TRBJ2-3|TRBV10-3|TRBD2
CAISDLAGTDTQYF
TGTGCCATCAGTGACCTAGCGGGCACAGATACGCAGTATTTT
>few|TRBJ1-6|TRBV9|-
CASSVTENNSPLHF
TGTGCCAGCAGCGTTACAGAGAATAATTCACCCCTCCACTTT
>-|TRBJ1-2|TRBV4-1|TRBD1
CASSQEMGTGNSGYTF
TGCGCCAGCAGCCAAGAGATGGGGACAGGGAATAGTGGCTACACCTTC
>once|TRBJ2-2|TRBV30|-
CAWNRDYNTGELFF
TGTGCCTGGAACAGGGATTACAACACCGGGGAGCTGTTTTTT
>-|TRBJ2-5|TRBV29-1|TRBD1
CSVGDRGETQYF
TGCAGCGTTGGGGACAGGGGAGAGACCCAGTACTTC
>few|TRBJ1-2|TRBV19|-
CASSTYRAANYGYTF
TGTGCCAGTAGTACGTACAGGGCGGCTAACTATGGCTACACCTTC
>-|TRBJ1-4|TRBV6-1|-
CASSGEGGRGNEKLFF
TGTGCCAGCAGTGGGGAAGGAGGGAGGGGTAATGAAAAACTGTTTTTT
>-|TRBJ2-1|TRBV5-5|-
CASSSTILEPEQFF
TGTGCCAGCAGCTCGACCATCCTGGAGCCGGAGCAGTTCTTC
>-|TRBJ1-1|TRBV5-5|-
CASSLDPAGSRATFF
TGTGCCAGCAGCTTGGACCCCGCGGGGTCTCGGGCAACTTTCTTT
>-|TRBJ1-4|TRBV6-5|-
CASSSDAPGEKLFF
TGTGCCAGCAGTTCGGACGCACCGGGGGAAAAACTGTTTTTT
>-|TRBJ2-1|TRBV7-2|TRBD2
CASSGGRGLAFIHNEQFF
TGTGCCAGCAGCGGGGGAAGGGGACTAGCCTTTATCCACAATGAGCAGTTCTTC
>-|TRBJ2-2|TRBV5-4|-
CASSSGQTNTGELFF
TGTGCCAGCAGCTCCGGACAGACGAACACCGGGGAGCTGTTTTTT